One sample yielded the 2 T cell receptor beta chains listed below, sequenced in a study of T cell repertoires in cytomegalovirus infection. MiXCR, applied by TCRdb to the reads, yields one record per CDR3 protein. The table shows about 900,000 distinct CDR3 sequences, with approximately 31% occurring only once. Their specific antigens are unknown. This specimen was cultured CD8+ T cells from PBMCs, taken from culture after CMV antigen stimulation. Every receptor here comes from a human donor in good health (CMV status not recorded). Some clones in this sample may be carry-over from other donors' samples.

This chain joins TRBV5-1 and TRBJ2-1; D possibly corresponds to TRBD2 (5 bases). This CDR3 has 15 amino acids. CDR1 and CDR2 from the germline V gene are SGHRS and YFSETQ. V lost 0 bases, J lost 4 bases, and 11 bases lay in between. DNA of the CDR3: TGCGCCAGCAGCTTGGACGGGGTGGGGTACAATGAGCAGTTCTTC. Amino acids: CASSLDGVGYNEQFF.

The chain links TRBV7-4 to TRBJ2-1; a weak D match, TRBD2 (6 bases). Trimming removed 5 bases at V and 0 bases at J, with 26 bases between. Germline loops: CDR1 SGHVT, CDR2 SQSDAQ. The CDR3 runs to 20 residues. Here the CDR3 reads CASSTTSGAGTFGSYNEQFF. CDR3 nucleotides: TGTGCCAGCAGCACCACTAGTGGGGCCGGGACTTTTGGCTCCTACAATGAGCAGTTCTTC.